Listed below are T cell receptor beta chains from one sample, sequenced in a study of T cell responses to AZD1222 COVID-19 vaccine. Sequencing was performed with immunoSEQ multiplex PCR; in TCRdb, only in-frame clones are kept and a portion is missing. Among over 150,000 clones, about 94% were seen once, and the ten largest hold more than 0.8%. The sample consisted of peripheral blood, taken 28 days after the second AZD1222 dose. The source of these receptors is an adult who received the AZD1222 COVID-19 vaccine. Both conserved end residues are part of each CDR3. A D gene is named only where the DNA matches it firmly. Clone size, where shown, is once, few, many, or a class for clones that have expanded.

D	V	size	J	DNA	CDR3
TRBD2	TRBV24-1	-	TRBJ2-5	TGTGCCACCAGTGGAGGACTAGCGGGGATCCAAGAGACCCAGTACTTC	CATSGGLAGIQETQYF
-	TRBV6-5	-	TRBJ2-7	TGTGCCAGCAGTCCCCGGGTAGGCTACGAGCAGTACTTC	CASSPRVGYEQYF
-	TRBV7-9	-	TRBJ1-5	TGTGCCAGCAGCTTAGCGGGCAGGGGCAATCAGCCCCAGCATTTT	CASSLAGRGNQPQHF
-	TRBV19	-	TRBJ1-5	TGTGCCAGCCGATGGGCCCGAGAGAGCAATCAGCCCCAGCATTTT	CASRWARESNQPQHF
-	TRBV19	-	TRBJ1-4	TGTGCCAGTCAGTACAGAGTTAATGAAAAACTGTTTTTT	CASQYRVNEKLFF
-	TRBV7-2	-	TRBJ1-3	TGTGCCAGCAGCTTACAAAGACGAAACACCATATATTTT	CASSLQRRNTIYF
TRBD1	TRBV19	-	TRBJ1-5	TGTGCCAGTAGTACTCACAGGGGTGATCAGCCCCAGCATTTT	CASSTHRGDQPQHF
-	TRBV15	-	TRBJ2-2	TGTGCCACCAGCAGAGATACCCGAACCGGGGAGCTGTTTTTT	CATSRDTRTGELFF
TRBD1	TRBV6-5	-	TRBJ1-3	TGTGCCAGCATGGGACAGGGGTCTGGAAACACCATATATTTT	CASMGQGSGNTIYF
TRBD1	TRBV7-3	once	TRBJ1-6	TGTGCCAGCAGTCGACAGGGAGTTGGTTCACCCCTCCACTTT	CASSRQGVGSPLHF
-	TRBV11-2	-	TRBJ2-6	TGTGCCAGCAGCTTAGCGTGGGGGGGCGCCCCCTCTGGGGCCAACGTCCTGACTTTC	CASSLAWGGAPSGANVLTF
TRBD1	TRBV28	-	TRBJ2-7	TGTGCCAGCATCCCGGGACAGGGGTCCTACGAGCAGTACTTC	CASIPGQGSYEQYF
TRBD1	TRBV5-1	-	TRBJ1-4	TGCGCCAGCAGCTTGGGGACAGGGTTATCCGATGAAAAACTGTTTTTT	CASSLGTGLSDEKLFF
-	TRBV12-5	-	TRBJ1-5	TGTGCTAGTGGACAGGGAGGTGACAGCAATCAGCCCCAGCATTTT	CASGQGGDSNQPQHF
TRBD1	TRBV2	-	TRBJ1-2	TGTGCCAGCAGTACTACAGGGGCCTATGGCTACACCTTC	CASSTTGAYGYTF
-	TRBV2	-	TRBJ1-1	TGTGCCAGCAGTGATAGGCTCGGGAACACTGAAGCTTTCTTT	CASSDRLGNTEAFF
-	TRBV11-2	-	TRBJ1-3	TGTGCCAGCAGCTTGATCCCGGGGTTCGGCACCATATATTTT	CASSLIPGFGTIYF
-	TRBV27	-	TRBJ2-2	TGTGCCAGCAGTTTAGGGGGTAGCGGGGAGCTGTTTTTT	CASSLGGSGELFF
-	TRBV7-8	-	TRBJ1-2	TGTGCCAGCGGTTTAAGCGGGCAGGAGTTCTATGGCTACACCTTC	CASGLSGQEFYGYTF
-	TRBV30	-	TRBJ1-4	TGTGCCTGGATGACAAGCCCTAATGAAAAACTGTTTTTT	CAWMTSPNEKLFF
TRBD1	TRBV6-5	-	TRBJ1-2	TGTGCCAGCAGTTACGGGACAGGCGATTATGGCTACACCTTC	CASSYGTGDYGYTF
TRBD2	TRBV24-1	-	TRBJ2-2	TGTGCCACCAGTGACGGAAGACTAGCGGGGCAGAACACCGGGGAGCTGTTTTTT	CATSDGRLAGQNTGELFF
-	TRBV9	-	TRBJ2-5	TGTGCCAGCAGCATCGGGACACAGAAACAAGAGACCCAGTACTTC	CASSIGTQKQETQYF
TRBD1	TRBV12-3/TRBV12-4	-	TRBJ1-2	TGTGCCAGCAGAGGACAGGGAGACTATGGCTACACCTTC	CASRGQGDYGYTF
TRBD2	TRBV5-4	few	TRBJ2-5	TGTGCCAGCAGCACAAGCGGGGGGAGGACGGAGACCCAGTACTTC	CASSTSGGRTETQYF
-	TRBV2	once	TRBJ1-2	TGTGCCAGCAGTGAACAGGGTTCTAACTATGGCTACACCTTC	CASSEQGSNYGYTF
-	TRBV3-1/TRBV3-2	-	TRBJ2-7	TGTGCCAGCAGCCGCCTCGGGAGTCACTACGAGCAGTACTTC	CASSRLGSHYEQYF
-	TRBV2	-	TRBJ1-2	TGTGCCAGCAGTGATATGGTGGGGAGCAGCTATGGCTACACCTTC	CASSDMVGSSYGYTF
-	TRBV25-1	once	TRBJ1-4	TGTGCCAGCAGTGCCGGTATTCCGGGTGAAAAACTGTTTTTT	CASSAGIPGEKLFF
-	TRBV30	-	TRBJ1-1	TGTGCCTGGAGTACTGCGGGGGGCAGAGCTTTCTTT	CAWSTAGGRAFF
-	TRBV18	once	TRBJ1-1	TGTGCCAGCTCACCACCGTCAGAGTCAGAAGCTTTCTTT	CASSPPSESEAFF
TRBD1	TRBV5-1	-	TRBJ1-6	TGCGCCAGCAGCATCGGGACAGGGCGGTCACCCCTCCACTTT	CASSIGTGRSPLHF
TRBD2	TRBV7-2	once	TRBJ2-1	TGTGCCAGCAGCCAGACTAGCGGCCCCCACAATGAGCAGTTCTTC	CASSQTSGPHNEQFF
TRBD1	TRBV28	-	TRBJ2-1	TGTGCCAGCAGCCCCCCCCCGGGACAGGGTTTCAATGAGCAGTTCTTC	CASSPPPGQGFNEQFF
TRBD1	TRBV25-1	-	TRBJ1-5	TGTGCCAGCAGTGAATCCAGGGGGAATCAGCCCCAGCATTTT	CASSESRGNQPQHF
TRBD1	TRBV14	-	TRBJ1-3	TGTGCCAGCAGCTTTTCTAGGGGGCTCGGAAACACCATATATTTT	CASSFSRGLGNTIYF
TRBD1	TRBV4-1	-	TRBJ1-4	TGCGCCAGCAGCCAAGTCGGAGGGACAGGGAAGGAAAAACTGTTTTTT	CASSQVGGTGKEKLFF
TRBD1	TRBV6-5	-	TRBJ2-7	TGTGCCAGCAGCCTAGGACAGGGTTACGAGCAGTACTTC	CASSLGQGYEQYF
-	TRBV7-8	-	TRBJ2-5	TGTGCCAGCAGCGCCCCGGGGCAAAGGGAGACCCAGTACTTC	CASSAPGQRETQYF
TRBD1	TRBV4-1	-	TRBJ1-5	TGCGCCAGCAGCCAGATGGGGCAGGGGGATCAGCCCCAGCATTTT	CASSQMGQGDQPQHF
-	TRBV7-9	-	TRBJ1-4	TGTGCCAGCACCCTCGACGGGGGGGTCGGCGAAAAACTGTTTTTT	CASTLDGGVGEKLFF
-	TRBV24-1	-	TRBJ2-4	TGTGCCACCAGTGATTATGGCAACATTCAGTACTTC	CATSDYGNIQYF
TRBD1	TRBV5-1	once	TRBJ1-5	TGCGCCAGCAGCAGGCAGGGGGGCGATCAGCCCCAGCATTTT	CASSRQGGDQPQHF
-	TRBV6-5	-	TRBJ1-5	TGTGCCAGCAGTTCAGGAGGGAATCAGCCCCAGCATTTT	CASSSGGNQPQHF
-	TRBV7-2	once	TRBJ2-3	TGTGCCAGCAGCTTTACAGGTTCTAGCACAGATACGCAGTATTTT	CASSFTGSSTDTQYF
TRBD1	TRBV28	once	TRBJ1-5	TGTGCCAGCAGTTTATCGGTTTTACAGGGGGGGTATAGCAATCAGCCCCAGCATTTT	CASSLSVLQGGYSNQPQHF
-	TRBV7-3	-	TRBJ1-6	TGTGCCAGCAGCTTGTCCCATACCGGTTCACCCCTCCACTTT	CASSLSHTGSPLHF